This section outlines one TCR beta chain sequence together with its context. No antigen is known for it. These data belong to a study of graft-versus-host responses after intestinal transplantation. Study-level findings and limits: In recipient marrow, GvH clones were found, and some appeared first in ileum or blood. Researchers found peak circulating GvH clone levels linked to early post-transplant HvG declines.

This table comes from immunoSEQ multiplex PCR, and its TCRdb copy is limited to in-frame clones, with some not included. The sample lists about 93,000 clones, about 93% occurring once. The TCR originated in a human donor who received an intestinal transplant. Sample: unstimulated CD8+ T cells sorted from spleen or lymph node cells, taken before intestinal transplant.

The CDR3 loop is CASIEQGRVEETQYF. Written as DNA, the CDR3 is TGTGCCAGCATCGAGCAGGGGCGGGTAGAAGAGACCCAGTACTTC. The rearrangement uses TRBV2 and TRBJ2-5, with D possibly TRBD1 on 6 matching bases. Germline-derived CDR1 and CDR2 are SNHLY and FYNNEI. There are 15 residues in the CDR3. The V end lost 7 bases, the J end lost 3 bases, and 18 bases lay between the germline ends.